This T cell receptor beta chain comes out of a study of T cell responses to AZD1222 COVID-19 vaccine (dated by TCRdb to the early 2020s). A note on the overall study: A total of 233 trial participants underwent TCR sequencing, of whom 207 had received two doses of AZD1222 and about 25 had received two doses of the MenACWY control vaccine. Trial participants were enrolled by age into 18-55, 56-69 and 70-plus year subgroups, with approximately 160, 26 and 62 TCR-sequenced participants respectively. Overall study results and their limits: Participants were mostly white British, with more females than males. The authors suggested clonal diversity may have been underestimated. After two AZD1222 doses, spike-specific TCR breadth and depth were significantly higher than at day 0 and than in MenACWY recipients. No day 14 peak-response samples were available, so repertoires were characterized only after the peak T cell response. Conclusions about previously exposed vaccinees are limited because only a handful of AZD1222 recipients were SARS-CoV-2 seropositive at baseline. The 56-69-year group was small, and its depth increase did not reach significance, likely because of low power. Epitopes outside the regions mutated in the B.1.351 and B.1.1.7 variants were reportedly recognized by nearly half of the unique spike-specific TCRs. The whole spike protein was spanned by vaccine-associated CD4 TCRs, and dominant responses were seen in regions 160-218 and 743-854.

The CDR3 regions of human TCRbeta chains were subjected to immunosequencing. The published analysis was carried out like this. Repertoire TCRs were checked for matches against a reference library of SARS-CoV-2-specific TCRs that had been generated using the MIRA antigen-specificity platform. Breadth meant the fraction of unique TCRs that were SARS-CoV-2-associated, whereas depth meant the fraction of total T cells that were SARS-CoV-2-associated. Using the MIRA data, each spike-specific TCR was mapped to the spike region that the TCR reacts to and placed in a CD4 or CD8 class. Log10-transformed breadth and depth values were compared by one-way ANOVA with Sidak's multiple comparisons tests. TCRdb obtained this table from immuneACCESS and retained in-frame rearrangements with V and J assigned. These tables miss some clones; where compared with another copy, unresolved V genes account for less than half of the shortfall, and the remainder is unexplained. For V, J and clone size, that table is used; D and trimming come from the DNA. The sample yields about 160,000 clones; 92% were counted once. Approximately 3.5% of the sample lies in the top ten.

Regarding this clone: Its antigen is still unknown. The sample holds no much larger clone one base away, and base qualities are not on file.

The time point label, as the study defines it: about 28 days (+/-7) after the second vaccine dose. AZD1222 recipients given second doses at about 4 weeks or at about 12 weeks were pooled, since spike-specific TCR depth and breadth were not found to differ between the two schedules. Samples from vaccinated people were obtained from the UK trials COV001 and COV002, which included a single-blind randomized controlled phase 2/3 trial of AZD1222 (ChAdOx1 nCoV-19) in healthy adults. Trial participant PBMC samples were collected at day 0 and day 28 after the second dose for TCRbeta chain sequencing. The germline ends are 8 bases apart after V is trimmed by 1 base and J by 10 bases. The germline V gene yields LGHNT for CDR1 and FRNRAP for CDR2. Spanning cysteine to phenylalanine, the CDR3 consists of 12 amino acids. Kept here is only the CDR3 DNA, which spans 36 bases and is read in frame from base 1.

This specimen consisted of peripheral blood, obtained 28 days after the second AZD1222 dose. The sequence came from an adult who received the AZD1222 COVID-19 vaccine. Here the chain combines TRBV12-5 and TRBJ2-1, with the D gene not confidently named. The CDR3 corresponds to CASGLDRAEQFF. DNA sequence: TGTGCTAGTGGTTTGGACCGGGCCGAGCAGTTCTTC. The full variable domain, completed from the reference TRBV12-5 and TRBJ2-1 proteins outside the CDR3, reads DARVTQTPRHKVTEMGQEVTMRCQPILGHNTVFWYRQTMMQGLELLAYFRNRAPLDDSGMPKDRFSAEMPDATLATLKIQPSEPRDSAVYFCASGLDRAEQFFGPGTRLTVL.